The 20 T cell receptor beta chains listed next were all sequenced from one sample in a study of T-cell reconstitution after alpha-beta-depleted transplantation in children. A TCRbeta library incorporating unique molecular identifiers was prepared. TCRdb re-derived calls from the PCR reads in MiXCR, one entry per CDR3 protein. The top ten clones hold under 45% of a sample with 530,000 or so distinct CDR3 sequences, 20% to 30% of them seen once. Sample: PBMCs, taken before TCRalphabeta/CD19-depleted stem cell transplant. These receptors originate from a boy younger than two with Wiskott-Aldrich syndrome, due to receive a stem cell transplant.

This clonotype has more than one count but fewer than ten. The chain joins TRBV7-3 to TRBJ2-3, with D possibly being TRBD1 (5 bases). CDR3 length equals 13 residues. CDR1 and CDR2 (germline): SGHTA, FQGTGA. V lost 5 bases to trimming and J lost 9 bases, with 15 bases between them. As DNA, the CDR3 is TGTGCCAGCAGCCCAAAGGGGATCGGGACGCAGTATTTT. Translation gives CASSPKGIGTQYF.

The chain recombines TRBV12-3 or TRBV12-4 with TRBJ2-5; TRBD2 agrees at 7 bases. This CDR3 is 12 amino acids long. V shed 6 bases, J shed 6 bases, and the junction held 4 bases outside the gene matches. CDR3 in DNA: TGTGCCAGCAGCCTTAGCGGGCAGACCCAGTACTTC. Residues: CASSLSGQTQYF.

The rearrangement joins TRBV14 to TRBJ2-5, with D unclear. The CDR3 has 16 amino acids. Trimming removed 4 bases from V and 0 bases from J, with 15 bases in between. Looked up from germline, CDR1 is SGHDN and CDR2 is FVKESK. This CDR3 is CASSPLLSRYQETQYF. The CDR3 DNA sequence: TGTGCCAGCAGCCCATTACTCTCTCGGTACCAAGAGACCCAGTACTTC. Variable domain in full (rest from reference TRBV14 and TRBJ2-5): EAGVTQFPSHSVIEKGQTVTLRCDPISGHDNLYWYRRVMGKEIKFLLHFVKESKQDESGMPNNRFLAERTGGTYSTLKVQPAELEDSGVYFCASSPLLSRYQETQYFGPGTRLLVL.

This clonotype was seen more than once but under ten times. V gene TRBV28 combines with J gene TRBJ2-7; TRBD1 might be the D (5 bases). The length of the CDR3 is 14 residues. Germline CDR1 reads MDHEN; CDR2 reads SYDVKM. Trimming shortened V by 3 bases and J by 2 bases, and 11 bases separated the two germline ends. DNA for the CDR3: TGTGCCAGCAGTTTGTCCAGGGTAACCTACGAGCAGTACTTC. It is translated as CASSLSRVTYEQYF.

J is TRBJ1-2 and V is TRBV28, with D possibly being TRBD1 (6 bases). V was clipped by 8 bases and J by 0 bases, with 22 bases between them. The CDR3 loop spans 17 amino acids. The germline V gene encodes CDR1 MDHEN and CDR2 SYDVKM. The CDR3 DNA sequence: TGTGCCAGCGGACGACGACAGGCCATACATACTAACTATGGCTACACCTTC. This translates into CASGRRQAIHTNYGYTF.

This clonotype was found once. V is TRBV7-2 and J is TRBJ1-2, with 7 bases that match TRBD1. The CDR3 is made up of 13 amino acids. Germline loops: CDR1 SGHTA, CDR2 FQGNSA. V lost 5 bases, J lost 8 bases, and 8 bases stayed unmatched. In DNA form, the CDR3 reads TGTGCCAGCAGCCCGACAGGGTCTCGGGGCTACACCTTC. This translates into CASSPTGSRGYTF. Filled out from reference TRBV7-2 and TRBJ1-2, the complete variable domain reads GAGVSQSPSNKVTEKGKDVELRCDPISGHTALYWYRQSLGQGLEFLIYFQGNSAPDKSGLPSDRFSAERTGGSVSTLTIQRTQQEDSAVYLCASSPTGSRGYTFGSGTRLTVV.

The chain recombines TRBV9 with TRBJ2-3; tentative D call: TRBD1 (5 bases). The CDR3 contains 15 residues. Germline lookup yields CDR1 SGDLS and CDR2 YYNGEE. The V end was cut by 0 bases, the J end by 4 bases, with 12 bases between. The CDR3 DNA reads TGTGCCAGCAGCGTAGAGGGGCGCCCATCAGATACGCAGTATTTT. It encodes CASSVEGRPSDTQYF.

CDR3 sequence (DNA): TGTGCCAGCAGGGCCGGTATGCCCAAAAACATTCAGTACTTC. It translates to CASRAGMPKNIQYF. The chain employs TRBV27 and TRBJ2-4, with unresolved D. V was cut by 6 bases and J by 2 bases, with 11 bases left in between. Germline V gene data show CDR1 as MNHEY and CDR2 as SMNVEV (reference sequence). There are 14 residues in the CDR3.

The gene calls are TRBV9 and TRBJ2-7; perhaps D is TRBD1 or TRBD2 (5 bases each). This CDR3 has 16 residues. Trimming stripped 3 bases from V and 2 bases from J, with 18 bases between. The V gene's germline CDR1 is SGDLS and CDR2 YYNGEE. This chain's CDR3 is CASSALVGTPTYEQYF. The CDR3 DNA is TGTGCCAGCAGCGCTCTGGTGGGGACGCCTACCTACGAGCAGTACTTC. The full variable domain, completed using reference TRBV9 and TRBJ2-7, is DSGVTQTPKHLITATGQRVTLRCSPRSGDLSVYWYQQSLDQGLQFLIQYYNGEERAKGNILERFSAQQFPDLHSELNLSSLELGDSALYFCASSALVGTPTYEQYFGPGTRLTVT.

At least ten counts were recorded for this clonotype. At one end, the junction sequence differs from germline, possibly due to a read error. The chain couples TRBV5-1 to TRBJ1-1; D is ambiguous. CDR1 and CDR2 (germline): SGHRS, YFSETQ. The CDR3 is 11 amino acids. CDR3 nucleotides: TGTGCCAGCAGGCTAAACACTGAAGCTTTCTTT. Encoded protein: CASRLNTEAFF.

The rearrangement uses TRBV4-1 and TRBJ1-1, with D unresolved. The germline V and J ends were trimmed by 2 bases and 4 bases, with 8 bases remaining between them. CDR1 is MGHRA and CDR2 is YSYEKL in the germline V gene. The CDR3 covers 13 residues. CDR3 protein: CASSQLHSTEAFF. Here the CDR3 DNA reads TGCGCCAGCAGCCAATTGCATAGCACTGAAGCTTTCTTT.

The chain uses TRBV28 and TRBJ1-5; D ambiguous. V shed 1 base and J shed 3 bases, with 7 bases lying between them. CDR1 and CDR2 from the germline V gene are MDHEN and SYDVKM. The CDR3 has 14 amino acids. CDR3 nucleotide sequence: TGTGCCAGCAGTTTATTTGGAAACAATCAGCCCCAGCATTTT. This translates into CASSLFGNNQPQHF.

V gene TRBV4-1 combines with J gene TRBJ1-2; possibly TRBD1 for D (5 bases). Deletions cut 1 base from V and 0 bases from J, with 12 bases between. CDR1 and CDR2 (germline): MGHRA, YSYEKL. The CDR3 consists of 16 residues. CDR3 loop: CASSQGQGRANYGYTF. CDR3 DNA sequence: TGCGCCAGCAGCCAAGGCCAGGGCCGAGCTAACTATGGCTACACCTTC.

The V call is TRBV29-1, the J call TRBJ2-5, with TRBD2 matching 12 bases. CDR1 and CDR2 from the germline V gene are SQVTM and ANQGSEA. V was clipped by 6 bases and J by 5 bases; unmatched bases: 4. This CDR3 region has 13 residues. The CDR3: CSVTSGRTETQYF. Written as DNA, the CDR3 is TGCAGCGTGACTAGCGGGAGAACTGAGACCCAGTACTTC.

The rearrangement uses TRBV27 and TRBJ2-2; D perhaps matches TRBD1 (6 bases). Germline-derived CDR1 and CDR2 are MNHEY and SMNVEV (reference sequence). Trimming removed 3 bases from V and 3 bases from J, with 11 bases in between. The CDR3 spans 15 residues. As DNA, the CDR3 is TGTGCCAGCAGTTTGCAGGGGCGGGACACCGGGGAGCTGTTTTTT. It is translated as CASSLQGRDTGELFF.

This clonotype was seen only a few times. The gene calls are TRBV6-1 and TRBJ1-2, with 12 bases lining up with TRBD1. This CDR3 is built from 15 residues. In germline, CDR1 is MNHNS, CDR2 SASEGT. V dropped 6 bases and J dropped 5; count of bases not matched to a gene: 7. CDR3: CASSSGTGGEYGYTF. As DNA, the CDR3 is TGTGCCAGCAGCTCCGGGACAGGGGGCGAATATGGCTACACCTTC.

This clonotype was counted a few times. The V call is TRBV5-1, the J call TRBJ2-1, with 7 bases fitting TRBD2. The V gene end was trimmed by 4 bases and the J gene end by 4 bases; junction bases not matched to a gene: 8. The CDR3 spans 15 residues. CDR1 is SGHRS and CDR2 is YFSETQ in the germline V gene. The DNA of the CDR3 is TGCGCCAGCAGCGGCGGGAGCCGATTTTACAATGAGCAGTTCTTC. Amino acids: CASSGGSRFYNEQFF.

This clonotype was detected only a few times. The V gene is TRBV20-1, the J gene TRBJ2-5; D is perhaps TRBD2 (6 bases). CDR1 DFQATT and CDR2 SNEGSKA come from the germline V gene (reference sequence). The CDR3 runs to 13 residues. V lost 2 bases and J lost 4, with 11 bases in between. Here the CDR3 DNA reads TGCAGTGCTAGACTCACTAGCTTAGAGACCCAGTACTTC. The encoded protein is CSARLTSLETQYF.

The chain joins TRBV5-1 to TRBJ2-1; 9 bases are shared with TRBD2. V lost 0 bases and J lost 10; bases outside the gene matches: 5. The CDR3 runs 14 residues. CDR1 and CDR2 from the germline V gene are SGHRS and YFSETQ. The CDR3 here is CASSLVAGAPEQFF. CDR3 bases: TGCGCCAGCAGCTTGGTAGCGGGAGCTCCCGAGCAGTTCTTC.

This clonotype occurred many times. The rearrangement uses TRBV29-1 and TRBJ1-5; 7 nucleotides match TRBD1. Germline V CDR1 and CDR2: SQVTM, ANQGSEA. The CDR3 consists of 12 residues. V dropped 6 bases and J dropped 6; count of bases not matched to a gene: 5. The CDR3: CSVGTAGQPQHF. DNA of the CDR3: TGCAGCGTAGGGACAGCAGGTCAGCCCCAGCATTTT.